The 4 T cell receptor beta chains presented below share a single source sample, sequenced in a study of OX40 agonist ivuxolimab in advanced cancers. Sequencing was performed with immunoSEQ multiplex PCR; in TCRdb, only in-frame clones are kept and a portion is missing. The sample lists over 35,000 clones; 86% were seen once. Here the sequenced sample was CD4+ or CD8+ T cells sorted from blood, taken in a trial of the OX40 agonist ivuxolimab. These receptors were collected from an adult with an advanced solid tumor such as melanoma, head and neck, liver or kidney cancer.

As for this clone: The sample carries other DNA sequences with the same CDR3. The chain uses TRBV5-1 and TRBJ2-2; 12 bases are shared with TRBD1. The CDR3 loop spans 19 amino acids. From germline, CDR1 is SGHRS and CDR2 YFSETQ. The ends lost 3 bases at V and 5 bases at J; junction bases unmatched: 14. The CDR3 DNA follows: TGCGCCAGCAGCTCGCGAGAACGGGACAGGGGGCGCGTTACCGGGGAGCTGTTTTTT. It encodes CASSSRERDRGRVTGELFF.

The V gene is TRBV27, the J gene TRBJ1-2; TRBD1 agrees at 9 bases. The CDR3 has 13 amino acids. The V gene end was trimmed by 11 bases and the J gene end by 7 bases; junction bases not matched to a gene: 11. Germline V gives CDR1 MNHEY, CDR2 SMNVEV (reference sequence). DNA for the CDR3: TGTGCCGGATCGACAGGGGGAGGCTGTGGCTACACCTTC. Protein: CAGSTGGGCGYTF.

This clone was found once. The chain combines TRBV19 with TRBJ1-2; 9 bases align to TRBD1. The germline V gene has CDR1 LNHDA and CDR2 SQIVND (reference sequence). The CDR3 contains 16 residues. The junction had 12 bases not matched to a gene; V was cut back by 3 bases and J by 7 bases. The CDR3 DNA sequence: TGTGCCAGTAGTATTGGGGAACCGGGACAGGGATTTGGCTACACCTTC. Amino acids: CASSIGEPGQGFGYTF.

V gene TRBV27 combines with J gene TRBJ2-1; D is perhaps TRBD1 (6 bases). V lost 6 bases and J lost 0, with 12 bases in between. The CDR3 loop spans 15 amino acids. Germline lookup yields CDR1 MNHEY and CDR2 SMNVEV (reference sequence). In DNA, the CDR3 is TGTGCCAGCAGCTTTACAGGGAACTCCTACAATGAGCAGTTCTTC. This sequence encodes CASSFTGNSYNEQFF.